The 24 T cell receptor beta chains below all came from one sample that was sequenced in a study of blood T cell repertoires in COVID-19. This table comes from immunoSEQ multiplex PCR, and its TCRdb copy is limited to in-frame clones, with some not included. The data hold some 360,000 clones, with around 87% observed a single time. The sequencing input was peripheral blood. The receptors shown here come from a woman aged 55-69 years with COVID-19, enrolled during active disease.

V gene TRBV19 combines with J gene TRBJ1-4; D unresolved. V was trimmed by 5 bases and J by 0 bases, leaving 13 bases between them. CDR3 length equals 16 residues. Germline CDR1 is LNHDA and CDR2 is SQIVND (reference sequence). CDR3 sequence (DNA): TGTGCCAGTAGTCCCGAGCCGTTTACAACTAATGAAAAACTGTTTTTT. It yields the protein CASSPEPFTTNEKLFF.

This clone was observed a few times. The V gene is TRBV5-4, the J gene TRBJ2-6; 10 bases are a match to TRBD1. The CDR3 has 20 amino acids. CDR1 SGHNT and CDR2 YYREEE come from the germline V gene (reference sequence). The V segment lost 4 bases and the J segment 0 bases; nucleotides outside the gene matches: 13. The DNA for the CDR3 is TGTGCCAGCAGCCCGGGACAGGGGTATACCTCATACTCTGGGGCCAACGTCCTGACTTTC. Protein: CASSPGQGYTSYSGANVLTF.

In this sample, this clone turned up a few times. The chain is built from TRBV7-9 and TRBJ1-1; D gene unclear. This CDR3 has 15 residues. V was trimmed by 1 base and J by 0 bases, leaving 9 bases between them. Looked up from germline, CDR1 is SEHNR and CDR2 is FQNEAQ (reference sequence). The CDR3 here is CASSLEGSMNTEAFF. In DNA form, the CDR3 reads TGTGCCAGCAGCTTAGAAGGGAGTATGAACACTGAAGCTTTCTTT. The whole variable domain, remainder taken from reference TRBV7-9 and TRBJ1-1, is DTGVSQNPRHKITKRGQNVTFRCDPISEHNRLYWYRQTLGQGPEFLTYFQNEAQLEKSRLLSDRFSAERPKGSFSTLEIQRTEQGDSAMYLCASSLEGSMNTEAFFGQGTRLTVV.

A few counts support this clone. CDR3 nucleotide sequence: TGTGCCAGCAGTTTAACAGGGCACTATGGCTACACCTTC. Translated: CASSLTGHYGYTF. The V call is TRBV27, the J call TRBJ1-2; a possible D gene is TRBD1 (6 bases). The CDR3 has 13 amino acids. Trimming took off 2 bases at V and 3 bases at J, with 7 bases between the two ends. Germline-derived CDR1 and CDR2 are MNHEY and SMNVEV (reference sequence).

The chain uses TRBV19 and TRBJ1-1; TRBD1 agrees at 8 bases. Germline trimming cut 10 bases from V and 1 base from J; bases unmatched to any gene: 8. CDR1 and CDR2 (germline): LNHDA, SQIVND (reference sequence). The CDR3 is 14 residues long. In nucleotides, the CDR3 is TGTGCCACCTCCCGGACAGGGACGAACACTGAAGCTTTCTTT. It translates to CATSRTGTNTEAFF.

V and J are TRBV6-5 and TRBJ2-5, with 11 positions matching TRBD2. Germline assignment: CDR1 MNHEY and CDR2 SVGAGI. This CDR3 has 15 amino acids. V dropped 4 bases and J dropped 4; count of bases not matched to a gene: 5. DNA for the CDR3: TGTGCCAGCAGTTTAACTAGCGGGGGAGTAGAGACCCAGTACTTC. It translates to CASSLTSGGVETQYF.

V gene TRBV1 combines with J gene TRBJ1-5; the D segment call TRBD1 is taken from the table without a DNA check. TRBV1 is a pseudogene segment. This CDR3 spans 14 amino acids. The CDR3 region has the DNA TGCACCAGTGAACCGGGACACCCCAATCAGCCCCAGCATTTT. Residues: CTSEPGHPNQPQHF.

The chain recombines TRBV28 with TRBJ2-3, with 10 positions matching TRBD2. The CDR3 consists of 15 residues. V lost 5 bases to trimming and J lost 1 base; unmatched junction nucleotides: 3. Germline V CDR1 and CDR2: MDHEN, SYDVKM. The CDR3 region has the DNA TGTGCCAGCAGTATTCTAGCGGGGGGCACAGATACGCAGTATTTT. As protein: CASSILAGGTDTQYF.

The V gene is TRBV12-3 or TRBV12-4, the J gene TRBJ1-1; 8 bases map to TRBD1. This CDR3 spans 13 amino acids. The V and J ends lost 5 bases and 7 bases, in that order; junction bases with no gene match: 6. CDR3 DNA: TGTGCCAGCAGTCTAACAGGGGGGGTTGAAGCTTTCTTT. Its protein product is CASSLTGGVEAFF.

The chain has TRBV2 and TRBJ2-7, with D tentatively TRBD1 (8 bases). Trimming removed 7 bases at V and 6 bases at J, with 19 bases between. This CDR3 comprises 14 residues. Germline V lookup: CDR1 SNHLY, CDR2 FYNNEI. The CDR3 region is CASKRDRSLSEQYF. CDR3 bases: TGTGCCAGCAAGCGGGACAGGTCTTTAAGCGAGCAGTACTTC.

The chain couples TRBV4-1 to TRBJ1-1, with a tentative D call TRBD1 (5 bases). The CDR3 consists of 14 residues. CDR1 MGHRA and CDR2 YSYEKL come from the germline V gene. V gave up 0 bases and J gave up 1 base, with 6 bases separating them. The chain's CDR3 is CASSQDQGNTEAFF. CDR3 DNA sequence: TGCGCCAGCAGCCAAGACCAGGGGAACACTGAAGCTTTCTTT.

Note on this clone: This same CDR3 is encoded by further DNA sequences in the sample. This CDR3 is CASSLGGGNQPQHF. CDR3 DNA: TGCGCCAGCAGCCTCGGGGGGGGTAACCAGCCCCAGCATTTT. The chain combines TRBV5-1 with TRBJ1-5; D is possibly TRBD1 (5 bases). Looked up from germline, CDR1 is SGHRS and CDR2 is YFSETQ. Trimming stripped 4 bases from V and 7 bases from J, with 15 bases between. The CDR3 totals 14 residues.

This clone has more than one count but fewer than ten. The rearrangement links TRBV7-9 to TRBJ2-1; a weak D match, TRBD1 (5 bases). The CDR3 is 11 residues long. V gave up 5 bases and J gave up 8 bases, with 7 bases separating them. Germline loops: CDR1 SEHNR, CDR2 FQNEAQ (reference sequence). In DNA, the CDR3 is TGTGCCAGCAGCATGACAGATGAGCAGTTCTTC. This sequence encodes CASSMTDEQFF.

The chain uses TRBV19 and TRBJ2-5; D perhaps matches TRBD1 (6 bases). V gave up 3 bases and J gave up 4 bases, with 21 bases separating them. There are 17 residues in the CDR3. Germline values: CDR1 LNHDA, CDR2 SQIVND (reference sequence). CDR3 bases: TGTGCCAGTAGTATGGCACGGAACAGGGTGGGTGGAGAGACCCAGTACTTC. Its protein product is CASSMARNRVGGETQYF.

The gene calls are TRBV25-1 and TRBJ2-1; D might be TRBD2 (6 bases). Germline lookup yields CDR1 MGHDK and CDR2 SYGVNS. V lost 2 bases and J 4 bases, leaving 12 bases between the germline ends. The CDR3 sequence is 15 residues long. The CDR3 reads CASSEGGRNYNEQFF. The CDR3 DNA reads TGTGCCAGCAGTGAAGGAGGGAGGAATTACAATGAGCAGTTCTTC.

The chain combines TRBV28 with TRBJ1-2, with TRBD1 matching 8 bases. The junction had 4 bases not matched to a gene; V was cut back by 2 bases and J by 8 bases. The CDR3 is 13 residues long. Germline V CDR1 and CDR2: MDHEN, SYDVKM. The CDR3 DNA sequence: TGTGCCAGCAGTTTAGGACAGGGCTGGGGCTACACCTTC. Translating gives CASSLGQGWGYTF.

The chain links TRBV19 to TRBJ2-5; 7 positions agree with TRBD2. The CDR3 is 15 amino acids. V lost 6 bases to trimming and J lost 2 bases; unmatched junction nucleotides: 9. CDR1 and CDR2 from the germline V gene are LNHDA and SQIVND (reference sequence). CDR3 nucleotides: TGTGCCAGTAGCCCGGGCTGGGGGGGGCAAGAGACCCAGTACTTC. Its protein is CASSPGWGGQETQYF.

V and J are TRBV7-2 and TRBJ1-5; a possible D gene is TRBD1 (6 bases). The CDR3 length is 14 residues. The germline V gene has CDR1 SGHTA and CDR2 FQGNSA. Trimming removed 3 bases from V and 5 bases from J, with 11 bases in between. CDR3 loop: CASSLRGTDQPQHF. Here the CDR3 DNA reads TGTGCCAGCAGCTTGAGGGGGACGGATCAGCCCCAGCATTTT.

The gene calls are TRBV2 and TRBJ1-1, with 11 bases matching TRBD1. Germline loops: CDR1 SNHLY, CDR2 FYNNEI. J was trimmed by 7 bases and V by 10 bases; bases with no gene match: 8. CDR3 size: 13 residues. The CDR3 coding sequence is TGTGCCACCAAATCCGGGACAGGGGGTGAAGCTTTCTTT. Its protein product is CATKSGTGGEAFF.

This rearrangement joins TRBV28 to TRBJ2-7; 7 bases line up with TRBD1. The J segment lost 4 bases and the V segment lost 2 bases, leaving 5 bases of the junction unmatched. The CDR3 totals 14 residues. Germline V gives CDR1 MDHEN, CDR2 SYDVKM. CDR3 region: CASSLPRGSYEQYF. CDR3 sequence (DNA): TGTGCCAGCAGTTTACCCAGGGGGAGTTACGAGCAGTACTTC.

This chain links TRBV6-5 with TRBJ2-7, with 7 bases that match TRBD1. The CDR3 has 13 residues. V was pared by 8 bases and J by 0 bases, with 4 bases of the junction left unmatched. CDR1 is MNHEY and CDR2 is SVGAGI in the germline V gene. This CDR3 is CASRDSLSYEQYF. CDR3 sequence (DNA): TGTGCCAGCCGGGACAGCCTCTCCTACGAGCAGTACTTC.

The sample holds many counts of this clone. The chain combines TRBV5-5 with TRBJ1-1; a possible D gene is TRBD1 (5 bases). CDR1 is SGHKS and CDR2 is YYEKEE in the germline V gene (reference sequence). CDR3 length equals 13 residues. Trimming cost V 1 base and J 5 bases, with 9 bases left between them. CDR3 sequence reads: CASSLWQGTEAFF. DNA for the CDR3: TGTGCCAGCAGCTTGTGGCAGGGTACTGAAGCTTTCTTT.

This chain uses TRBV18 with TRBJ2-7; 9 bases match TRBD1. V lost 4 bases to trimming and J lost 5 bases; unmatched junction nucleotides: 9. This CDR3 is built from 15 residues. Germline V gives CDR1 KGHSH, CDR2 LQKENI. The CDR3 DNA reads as TGTGCCAGCTCACGTATGGGACAGGGTAGTAACGAGCAGTACTTC. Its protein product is CASSRMGQGSNEQYF.

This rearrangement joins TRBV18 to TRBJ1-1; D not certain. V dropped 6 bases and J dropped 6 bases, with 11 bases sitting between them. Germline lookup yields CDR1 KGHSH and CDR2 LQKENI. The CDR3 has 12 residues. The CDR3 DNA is TGTGCCAGCTCGGAAGTGGAGGCTGAAGCTTTCTTT. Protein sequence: CASSEVEAEAFF.